This is a list of T cell receptor beta chains from one sample in a study of blood T cell repertoires in COVID-19. The table came from immunoSEQ multiplex PCR; TCRdb's copy has only in-frame clones and leaves some out. This table has approximately 130,000 clones, 70% to 90% appearing once. The sequenced sample consisted of peripheral blood. Source of these receptors: a woman in her fifties or sixties who had recovered from COVID-19. CDR3s include the opening cysteine and the closing phenylalanine or tryptophan. The D gene is left open where the match is weak. Size tells how often a clone was seen (once, few, many) or the class of an expanded clone, and some rows leave it out.

-	-	TRBV12-3/TRBV12-4	TRBJ2-1	CASSFKNGNEQFF	TGTGCCAGCAGTTTTAAGAACGGCAATGAGCAGTTCTTC
-	-	TRBV18	TRBJ2-3	CASSPRVTDTQYF	TGTGCCAGCTCCCCAAGAGTTACAGATACGCAGTATTTT
TRBD2	-	TRBV11-3	TRBJ2-1	CASSLDSGGRDEQFF	TGTGCCAGCAGCTTAGACAGCGGGGGGCGGGATGAGCAGTTCTTC
TRBD1	-	TRBV6-2/TRBV6-3	TRBJ2-7	CASSWDSSYEQYF	TGTGCCAGCAGTTGGGACAGCTCCTACGAGCAGTACTTC
TRBD1	-	TRBV19	TRBJ1-3	CASSQTGQRNTIYF	TGTGCCAGTTCCCAGACAGGGCAAAGGAACACCATATATTTT
-	-	TRBV27	TRBJ2-2	CASSSPIRRGATGELFF	TGTGCCAGCAGTTCCCCTATTAGGAGGGGCGCGACCGGGGAGCTGTTTTTT
TRBD2	-	TRBV4-1	TRBJ2-7	CASSPTGLRRGGRNEQYF	TGCGCCAGCAGCCCCACTGGCTTGCGGCGGGGGGGCCGGAACGAGCAGTACTTC
-	-	TRBV9	TRBJ1-2	CASSPSGGANYGYTF	TGTGCCAGCAGCCCGAGTGGAGGAGCGAACTATGGCTACACCTTC
-	-	TRBV2	TRBJ1-2	CASSDQGNYGYTF	TGTGCCAGCAGTGACCAGGGGAACTATGGCTACACCTTC
-	-	TRBV20-1	TRBJ2-1	CSAQKANEQFF	TGCAGTGCTCAAAAAGCGAATGAGCAGTTCTTC
-	-	TRBV29-1	TRBJ2-7	CSVESTGKYEQYF	TGCAGCGTTGAATCTACAGGGAAGTACGAGCAGTACTTC
TRBD2	-	TRBV4-1	TRBJ2-1	CASSQVTASGGAGEQFF	TGCGCCAGCAGCCAAGTAACCGCTAGCGGGGGGGCAGGTGAGCAGTTCTTC
-	once	TRBV19	TRBJ2-7	CASSPTGVSYEQYF	TGTGCCAGTAGTCCTACCGGGGTCTCCTACGAGCAGTACTTC
-	-	TRBV6-2/TRBV6-3	TRBJ2-1	CASSYSATTLLNEQFF	TGTGCCAGCAGTTACTCTGCGACTACGCTTCTCAATGAGCAGTTCTTC
TRBD1	-	TRBV19	TRBJ1-1	CASSIGYGTGVGSEAFF	TGTGCCAGTAGTATTGGCTACGGAACAGGGGTGGGATCTGAAGCTTTCTTT
TRBD1	-	TRBV12-5	TRBJ2-1	CASGSPQGTGRADEQFF	TGTGCTAGTGGTTCCCCGCAAGGGACAGGGCGGGCCGATGAGCAGTTCTTC
TRBD1	-	TRBV6-5	TRBJ2-7	CASSSRQGSYEQYF	TGTGCCAGCAGTTCTCGACAGGGAAGCTACGAGCAGTACTTC
-	-	TRBV19	TRBJ2-1	CASSVYNEQFF	TGTGCCAGTAGCGTCTACAATGAGCAGTTCTTC
TRBD1	-	TRBV19	TRBJ1-5	CASSVGQGGVSNQPQHF	TGTGCCAGTAGTGTGGGACAGGGGGGGGTTAGCAATCAGCCCCAGCATTTT
-	-	TRBV10-3	TRBJ1-1	CAISEIQLNTEAFF	TGTGCCATCAGTGAAATACAGCTCAACACTGAAGCTTTCTTT
TRBD2	-	TRBV19	TRBJ2-5	CASSPTSGGLKEETQYF	TGTGCCAGTAGCCCGACTAGCGGGGGGCTCAAAGAAGAGACCCAGTACTTC
-	-	TRBV2	TRBJ1-5	CASSEVPNLAQPQHF	TGTGCCAGCAGTGAAGTGCCCAATCTGGCTCAGCCCCAGCATTTT
-	-	TRBV29-1	TRBJ1-3	CSVAVSGNTIYF	TGCAGCGTTGCCGTCTCTGGAAACACCATATATTTT
TRBD2	-	TRBV9	TRBJ2-1	CASSPIAGLLNEQFF	TGTGCCAGCAGCCCGATAGCGGGGCTGCTAAATGAGCAGTTCTTC
TRBD1	-	TRBV11-3	TRBJ2-2	CASSHQPGQGASGNTGELFF	TGTGCCAGCAGCCACCAACCCGGACAGGGGGCTTCGGGGAACACCGGGGAGCTGTTTTTT
-	-	TRBV11-1	TRBJ2-5	CASRENAGSETQYF	TGTGCCAGCCGGGAAAATGCGGGGTCAGAGACCCAGTACTTC
-	-	TRBV7-9	TRBJ1-3	CASTHFRGGNTIYF	TGTGCCAGCACCCACTTCAGGGGTGGAAACACCATATATTTT